The TCR beta chain described here comes from a study of identical twins. Overall study results and limits: Out-of-frame sharing of TCR alpha in monozygotic twins was underestimated by models.

The CDR3 loop spans 13 amino acids. The V and J ends lost 4 bases and 4 bases respectively, with 11 bases between them. Per germline, CDR1 SGHRS and CDR2 YFSETQ. With template switching, a universal primer site was added, and the cDNA carried unique molecular identifiers. One entry per CDR3 protein results from TCRdb running MiXCR on the 5' RACE reads. The table shows 1,800,000 or so distinct CDR3 sequences, with 25% to 35% occurring only once. Concerning this clonotype itself: Its specificity is not known.

Specimen: cord blood. This TCR came from a newborn girl in good health. The J gene is TRBJ1-2, the V gene TRBV5-1; a possible D gene is TRBD1 (6 bases). The CDR3, as DNA: TGCGCCAGCAGCCCGGGGGCTAGCTATGGCTACACCTTC. Translation gives CASSPGASYGYTF.